Below are 29 T cell receptor beta chains sequenced from a single sample in a study of T cell repertoires in cytomegalovirus infection. These receptors have no known antigen. TCRdb independently ran MiXCR on the reads; one entry per CDR3 protein. The sample carries 200,000 or so distinct CDR3 sequences, about 38% recorded once. Sequences were derived from CD8+ T cells from cultured PBMCs, sampled from culture after CMV antigen stimulation. Receptor source: a human donor in good health (CMV status not recorded). Some clones in this sample may be carry-over from other donors' samples.

The V call is TRBV7-2, the J call TRBJ2-7, with D possibly being TRBD2 (5 bases). Germline V gene data show CDR1 as SGHTA and CDR2 as FQGNSA. V was clipped by 4 bases and J by 0 bases, with 19 bases between them. The CDR3 spans 17 residues. CDR3 nucleotides: TGTGCCAGCAGCTACACCTCCCGGGGTCATAGCTCCTACGAGCAGTACTTC. Encoded protein: CASSYTSRGHSSYEQYF. The entire variable domain, with the rest obtained from reference TRBV7-2 and TRBJ2-7, is as follows: GAGVSQSPSNKVTEKGKDVELRCDPISGHTALYWYRQSLGQGLEFLIYFQGNSAPDKSGLPSDRFSAERTGGSVSTLTIQRTQQEDSAVYLCASSYTSRGHSSYEQYFGPGTRLTVT.

The chain couples TRBV7-8 to TRBJ2-1, with TRBD2 matching 7 bases. Germline V gene data show CDR1 as SGHVS and CDR2 as FQNEAQ. The ends lost 2 bases at V and 6 bases at J; junction bases unmatched: 4. The CDR3 is 14 amino acids. The CDR3 bases are TGTGCCAGCAGCTTATCCGCTAGCGGCAATGAGCAGTTCTTC. Translation: CASSLSASGNEQFF.

This clonotype was recorded a few times. V usage is TRBV4-1 and J usage is TRBJ1-1; tentatively, D is TRBD1 (5 bases). The V and J ends lost 0 bases and 0 bases respectively, with 11 bases between them. This CDR3 is built from 16 residues. The germline gives CDR1 MGHRA, CDR2 YSYEKL. CDR3 sequence: CASSQDGGRMNTEAFF. The DNA of the CDR3 is TGCGCCAGCAGCCAAGATGGGGGGAGGATGAACACTGAAGCTTTCTTT.

There are a few counts of this clonotype. This sequence joins TRBV11-3 and TRBJ2-1; 7 bases are a match to TRBD2. V lost 0 bases to trimming and J lost 3 bases; unmatched junction nucleotides: 8. CDR1 and CDR2 from the germline V gene are SGHNT and YENEEA. The CDR3 has 17 residues. The CDR3 coding sequence is TGTGCCAGCAGCTTAGATACCCGGGAGGCCTTCTACAATGAGCAGTTCTTC. Translating gives CASSLDTREAFYNEQFF.

The J gene is TRBJ2-1, the V gene TRBV7-2, with 8 bases identical to TRBD2. This CDR3 has 18 amino acids. Losses at the gene ends were 0 bases for V and 0 bases for J; bases not matched to a gene: 7. Per germline, CDR1 SGHTA and CDR2 FQGNSA. CDR3 coding DNA: TGTGCCAGCAGCTTAGCTCCGGGGGGGGCGATCTCCTACAATGAGCAGTTCTTC. Encoded protein: CASSLAPGGAISYNEQFF. Together with reference TRBV7-2 and TRBJ2-1, the CDR3 gives the full variable domain: GAGVSQSPSNKVTEKGKDVELRCDPISGHTALYWYRQSLGQGLEFLIYFQGNSAPDKSGLPSDRFSAERTGGSVSTLTIQRTQQEDSAVYLCASSLAPGGAISYNEQFFGPGTRLTVL.

The rearrangement joins TRBV9 to TRBJ1-3; D possibly corresponds to TRBD1 (6 bases). V was clipped by 3 bases and J by 0 bases, with 10 bases between them. Germline V gives CDR1 SGDLS, CDR2 YYNGEE. The CDR3 runs to 15 residues. The DNA for the CDR3 is TGTGCCAGCAGCGGTGGGACATCCTCTGGAAACACCATATATTTT. This sequence encodes CASSGGTSSGNTIYF.

The chain joins TRBV7-3 to TRBJ1-1, with 8 positions matching TRBD1. V lost 4 bases to trimming and J lost 3 bases; unmatched junction nucleotides: 7. The germline CDR1 and CDR2 sequences are SGHTA and FQGTGA. The CDR3 length is 15 residues. This chain's CDR3 is CASSSTGTGHTEAFF. CDR3 DNA: TGTGCCAGCAGCTCCACCGGGACAGGCCACACTGAAGCTTTCTTT.

This chain links TRBV11-1 with TRBJ2-7; D uncertain. The V gene lost 5 bases and the J gene lost 0 bases, with 8 bases spanning the gap. CDR3 length: 13 amino acids. The germline gives CDR1 SGHAT, CDR2 FQDESV (reference sequence). CDR3 DNA: TGTGCCAGCAGCGAATTTAACTCCTACGAGCAGTACTTC. Its protein is CASSEFNSYEQYF.

The V and J genes are TRBV20-1 and TRBJ2-7; the D gene could be TRBD1 or TRBD2 (5 bases each). Germline V gene data show CDR1 as DFQATT and CDR2 as SNEGSKA (reference sequence). The CDR3 runs to 13 residues. V was cut by 6 bases and J by 6 bases, with 18 bases left in between. This CDR3 reads CSAPGFGTPEQYF. Written as DNA, the CDR3 is TGCAGTGCACCCGGCTTTGGGACGCCCGAGCAGTACTTC.

This clonotype came up a few times. The chain links TRBV19 to TRBJ2-4, with 7 bases that match TRBD1. The germline gives CDR1 LNHDA, CDR2 SQIVND (reference sequence). This CDR3 region has 16 residues. Trimming removed 0 bases from V and 7 bases from J; junction bases left unmatched: 9. CDR3 DNA: TGTGCCAGTAGTATAGATCAAGAGGGGGCTTTGAACATTCAGTACTTC. This sequence encodes CASSIDQEGALNIQYF.

This clonotype showed up many times. The rearrangement uses TRBV28 and TRBJ2-1, with 11 bases that match TRBD2. The CDR3 length is 15 residues. Germline CDR1 MDHEN, CDR2 SYDVKM. V dropped 6 bases and J dropped 6; count of bases not matched to a gene: 7. As DNA, the CDR3 is TGTGCCAGCAGCCCACTAGCGGGAGAAGGCAATGAGCAGTTCTTC. Translation: CASSPLAGEGNEQFF.

V is TRBV7-9 and J is TRBJ2-7, with D unclear. Per germline, CDR1 SEHNR and CDR2 FQNEAQ (reference sequence). Trimming took 5 bases from V and 4 from J, leaving 9 bases between them. The length of the CDR3 is 12 residues. The CDR3 spells CASSQTLYEQYF. CDR3 in DNA: TGTGCCAGCAGCCAGACACTATACGAGCAGTACTTC.

This clonotype has a handful of counts. This chain uses TRBV13 with TRBJ2-3, with TRBD2 matching 11 bases. CDR1 is PRHDT, CDR2 FYEKMQ, per germline (reference sequence). This CDR3 spans 18 amino acids. Unmatched junction bases numbered 7, after V lost 1 base and J lost 1 base. CDR3 bases: TGTGCCAGCAGCTTAGAATGGGGGACTAGCGGCGGCACAGATACGCAGTATTTT. Translation: CASSLEWGTSGGTDTQYF.

The CDR3 spells CASSRAGGTSTDTQYF. The CDR3 DNA is TGTGCCAGCTCCCGAGCGGGAGGAACTAGCACAGATACGCAGTATTTT. The rearrangement links TRBV27 to TRBJ2-3; 9 bases line up with TRBD2. The CDR3 contains 16 residues. Germline trimming cut 8 bases from V and 0 bases from J; bases unmatched to any gene: 9. Germline V gene sequence: CDR1 MNHEY, CDR2 SMNVEV (reference sequence).

The chain uses TRBV28 and TRBJ2-6; possible D gene TRBD1, 5 bases. Germline V gene data show CDR1 as MDHEN and CDR2 as SYDVKM. Trimming stripped 2 bases from V and 4 bases from J, with 18 bases between. The CDR3 is made up of 18 amino acids. As DNA, the CDR3 is TGTGCCAGCAGTTTAAGGGCAACAGGTAGATGGGGGGCCAACGTCCTGACTTTC. It yields the protein CASSLRATGRWGANVLTF. Full variable domain (rest looked up from reference TRBV28 and TRBJ2-6): DVKVTQSSRYLVKRTGEKVFLECVQDMDHENMFWYRQDPGLGLRLIYFSYDVKMKEKGDIPEGYSVSREKKERFSLILESASTNQTSMYLCASSLRATGRWGANVLTFGAGSRLTVL.

This chain links TRBV11-2 with TRBJ2-1; tentative D call: TRBD2 (6 bases). Trimming left V 0 bases short and J 0 bases short, with 9 bases between. Germline V gene data show CDR1 as SGHAT and CDR2 as FQNNGV. CDR3 length: 16 amino acids. The DNA for the CDR3 is TGTGCCAGCAGCTTAGAAATCGGGGGCTCCTACAATGAGCAGTTCTTC. Its translation is CASSLEIGGSYNEQFF. Supplemented by reference TRBV11-2 and TRBJ2-1, the full variable domain reads EAGVAQSPRYKIIEKRQSVAFWCNPISGHATLYWYQQILGQGPKLLIQFQNNGVVDDSQLPKDRFSAERLKGVDSTLKIQPAKLEDSAVYLCASSLEIGGSYNEQFFGPGTRLTVL.

The V gene is TRBV20-1, the J gene TRBJ2-7; no firm D call. V was shortened by 0 bases and J by 0 bases, with 12 bases between the two germline ends. Germline CDR1 DFQATT, CDR2 SNEGSKA (reference sequence). This CDR3 has 15 amino acids. CDR3 bases: TGCAGTGCTAGAGATATAAGCGCCTCCTCCTACGAGCAGTACTTC. Amino acid sequence: CSARDISASSYEQYF.

The J gene is TRBJ2-3, the V gene TRBV27; 14 bases line up with TRBD2. The trim removed 3 bases at V and 4 bases at J, leaving 9 bases unmatched. This CDR3 is built from 18 residues. CDR1 and CDR2 from the germline V gene are MNHEY and SMNVEV (reference sequence). In DNA, the CDR3 is TGTGCCAGCAGTTTTGGGGGGACTAGCGGGGGAGGGCCAGATACGCAGTATTTT. Amino acids: CASSFGGTSGGGPDTQYF.

The chain recombines TRBV2 with TRBJ1-1; D not resolved. The CDR3 is made up of 14 amino acids. Germline V lookup: CDR1 SNHLY, CDR2 FYNNEI. Trimming shortened V by 3 bases and J by 6 bases, and 14 bases separated the two germline ends. The CDR3 sequence: CASSDSMGMAEAFF. The CDR3 coding sequence is TGTGCCAGCAGTGATAGCATGGGAATGGCTGAAGCTTTCTTT.

The rearrangement links TRBV7-2 to TRBJ2-7, with 8 positions matching TRBD1. The CDR3 consists of 15 residues. Looked up from germline, CDR1 is SGHTA and CDR2 is FQGNSA. After removal of 6 bases from V and 1 base from J, the junction contained 8 bases not matched to a gene. This chain's CDR3 is CASRVGQGISYEQYF. The CDR3 nucleotides are TGTGCCAGCAGGGTTGGACAGGGCATATCCTACGAGCAGTACTTC.

The chain combines TRBV11-1 with TRBJ2-3; no clear D gene. Germline V gene sequence: CDR1 SGHAT, CDR2 FQDESV (reference sequence). The CDR3 contains 15 residues. V was clipped by 2 bases and J by 2 bases, with 11 bases between them. The CDR3: CASSLTILTTDTQYF. The CDR3 region has the DNA TGTGCCAGCAGCTTAACTATTTTGACCACAGATACGCAGTATTTT. Drawing the rest from reference TRBV11-1 and TRBJ2-3, the complete variable domain is EAEVAQSPRYKITEKSQAVAFWCDPISGHATLYWYRQILGQGPELLVQFQDESVVDDSQLPKDRFSAERLKGVDSTLKIQPAELGDSAMYLCASSLTILTTDTQYFGPGTRLTVL.

This clonotype was picked up one time. This chain joins TRBV15 and TRBJ1-5; D gene unclear. The V and J ends lost 0 bases and 0 bases respectively, with 6 bases between them. The CDR3 extends over 15 amino acids. Per germline, CDR1 LNHNV and CDR2 YYDKDF (reference sequence). Here the CDR3 reads CATSREPYSNQPQHF. The DNA for the CDR3 is TGTGCCACCAGCAGAGAACCTTATAGCAATCAGCCCCAGCATTTT.

The chain uses TRBV4-1 and TRBJ2-3; D may match TRBD1 or TRBD2 (6 bases each). The CDR3 is made up of 17 amino acids. Trimming cost V 1 base and J 0 bases, with 14 bases left between them. From germline, CDR1 is MGHRA and CDR2 YSYEKL. CDR3 sequence reads: CASSQGRGLDSTDTQYF. Written as DNA, the CDR3 is TGCGCCAGCAGCCAAGGCCGGGGGCTCGATAGCACAGATACGCAGTATTTT.

This clonotype came up many times. The chain combines TRBV12-3 or TRBV12-4 with TRBJ2-2, with D unclear. The CDR3 has 13 amino acids. The germline V and J ends were trimmed by 3 bases and 1 base, with 3 bases remaining between them. The CDR3 sequence: CASSFGNTGELFF. CDR3 DNA: TGTGCCAGCAGTTTTGGGAACACCGGGGAGCTGTTTTTT.

This sequence joins TRBV7-3 and TRBJ2-1; 7 nucleotides match TRBD2. The CDR3 extends over 16 amino acids. The V gene's germline CDR1 is SGHTA and CDR2 FQGTGA. The V and J ends lost 3 bases and 3 bases, in that order; junction bases with no gene match: 8. The CDR3 is CASSFSGGSVYNEQFF. Here the CDR3 DNA reads TGTGCCAGCAGCTTTTCCGGGGGGAGTGTCTACAATGAGCAGTTCTTC.

The rearrangement uses TRBV28 and TRBJ2-1, with TRBD2 identical over 9 bases. Germline lookup yields CDR1 MDHEN and CDR2 SYDVKM. The CDR3 is made up of 17 amino acids. V lost 4 bases to trimming and J lost 0 bases; unmatched junction nucleotides: 7. The CDR3 reads CASSSPGLASSYNEQFF. In DNA form, the CDR3 reads TGTGCCAGCAGTTCACCGGGACTAGCTTCCTCCTACAATGAGCAGTTCTTC.

This sequence joins TRBV6-1 and TRBJ2-5, with 10 bases that match TRBD2. The V and J ends lost 9 bases and 2 bases, in that order; junction bases with no gene match: 6. The CDR3 covers 14 residues. CDR1 is MNHNS, CDR2 SASEGT, per germline. CDR3 loop: CASWLAGEQETQYF. The DNA of the CDR3 is TGTGCCAGTTGGCTAGCGGGGGAGCAAGAGACCCAGTACTTC.

This clonotype has a handful of counts. This chain uses TRBV10-3 with TRBJ1-1, with D unclear. CDR1 and CDR2 (germline): ENHRY, SYGVKD. V was trimmed by 4 bases and J by 1 base, leaving 13 bases between them. The CDR3 length is 15 residues. For the CDR3, the DNA is TGTGCCATCAGTGCTGTAGGGAAGACGAACACTGAAGCTTTCTTT. Its protein product is CAISAVGKTNTEAFF.

This clonotype was seen a handful of times. The chain has TRBV6-1 and TRBJ1-2; the D gene is possibly TRBD1 (6 bases). CDR1 is MNHNS and CDR2 is SASEGT in the germline V gene. The CDR3 spans 13 residues. V was trimmed by 3 bases and J by 3 bases, leaving 8 bases between them. CDR3 DNA: TGTGCCAGCAGTGACCCAGGGGACTATGGCTACACCTTC. Amino acids: CASSDPGDYGYTF.